One and the same sample provided the 17 T cell receptor beta chains below, sequenced in a study of blood T cell repertoires in COVID-19. Sequenced by immunoSEQ multiplex PCR; TCRdb stores in-frame clones only, minus some. The data show 100,000 or so clones, approximately 90% seen once. Sequencing input: peripheral blood. The receptors were sampled from a man between 60 and 70 years old with acute or convalescent COVID-19.

The chain carries TRBV3-1 (or the pseudogene TRBV3-2) and TRBJ2-7; 10 nucleotides line up with TRBD2. From germline, CDR1 is LGHDT and CDR2 YNNKEL (reference sequence). The ends lost 1 base at V and 3 bases at J; junction bases unmatched: 0. This CDR3 has 14 residues. As DNA, the CDR3 is TGTGCCAGCAGCCAAGGACTAGCGGGCTACGAGCAGTACTTC. It yields the protein CASSQGLAGYEQYF.

This chain uses TRBV5-5 with TRBJ2-1; 10 bases line up with TRBD2. Germline assignment: CDR1 SGHKS and CDR2 YYEKEE (reference sequence). J was trimmed by 4 bases and V by 0 bases; bases with no gene match: 1. CDR3 length: 15 amino acids. The CDR3 DNA sequence: TGTGCCAGCAGCTTGGAAGCGGGAGGGTACAATGAGCAGTTCTTC. As protein: CASSLEAGGYNEQFF.

The V call is TRBV19, the J call TRBJ2-1, with TRBD2 identical over 11 bases. The CDR3 consists of 17 residues. Germline trimming cut 2 bases from V and 7 bases from J; bases unmatched to any gene: 10. CDR1 LNHDA and CDR2 SQIVND come from the germline V gene (reference sequence). CDR3 in amino acids: CASSIPETSGKRNEQFF. CDR3 in DNA: TGTGCCAGTAGTATACCGGAGACTAGCGGGAAGAGGAATGAGCAGTTCTTC.

The chain has TRBV9 and TRBJ2-7; 8 nucleotides line up with TRBD2. The CDR3 length is 14 residues. CDR1 is SGDLS and CDR2 is YYNGEE in the germline V gene. V dropped 0 bases and J dropped 4; count of bases not matched to a gene: 3. CDR3 bases: TGTGCCAGCAGCGTAGCGGGAGGGCCTTACGAGCAGTACTTC. This codes for CASSVAGGPYEQYF.

CDR3 bases: TGTGCCAGCGGACAGCTCTATGGCTACACCTTC. Protein sequence: CASGQLYGYTF. The chain carries TRBV5-5 and TRBJ1-2, with TRBD1 as a possible D gene (6 bases). Germline CDR1 is SGHKS and CDR2 is YYEKEE (reference sequence). Deletions cut 7 bases from V and 4 bases from J, with 8 bases between. This CDR3 is built from 11 residues.

This chain links TRBV7-2 with TRBJ2-2; 15 nucleotides agree with TRBD2. The V and J ends lost 0 bases and 6 bases, in that order; junction bases with no gene match: 5. The CDR3 totals 18 residues. The germline CDR1 and CDR2 sequences are SGHTA and FQGNSA. The DNA for the CDR3 is TGTGCCAGCAGCTTAGCGGGGACTAGCGGGAGGCAGTCCGGGGAGCTGTTTTTT. It specifies CASSLAGTSGRQSGELFF. The complete variable domain, with remaining parts taken from reference TRBV7-2 and TRBJ2-2, reads GAGVSQSPSNKVTEKGKDVELRCDPISGHTALYWYRQSLGQGLEFLIYFQGNSAPDKSGLPSDRFSAERTGGSVSTLTIQRTQQEDSAVYLCASSLAGTSGRQSGELFFGEGSRLTVL.

The J gene is TRBJ2-4, the V gene TRBV6-2 or TRBV6-3, with 7 bases that match TRBD1. The CDR3 contains 16 residues. V was clipped by 6 bases and J by 5 bases; unmatched bases: 13. Per the germline V gene, CDR1 is MNHEY and CDR2 is SVGEGT. The CDR3 loop is CASSQTATGVQNIQYF. For the CDR3, the DNA is TGTGCCAGCAGCCAAACCGCCACAGGGGTCCAAAACATTCAGTACTTC.

The V and J genes are TRBV6-5 and TRBJ1-5, with a tentative D call TRBD1 (6 bases). V shed 6 bases and J shed 5 bases, with 11 bases lying between them. CDR1 and CDR2 from the germline V gene are MNHEY and SVGAGI. The CDR3 has 13 residues. CDR3 protein: CASSRTVYQPQHF. The CDR3 DNA reads TGTGCCAGCAGCCGGACAGTATATCAGCCCCAGCATTTT.

The chain links TRBV19 to TRBJ2-1, with 11 nucleotides matching TRBD2. The CDR3 has 13 residues. Losses at the gene ends were 5 bases for V and 13 bases for J; bases not matched to a gene: 7. Germline V gene data show CDR1 as LNHDA and CDR2 as SQIVND (reference sequence). The CDR3 loop is CASSPLLAGAQFF. CDR3 in DNA: TGTGCCAGTAGTCCCCTACTAGCGGGAGCCCAGTTCTTC.

The chain carries TRBV5-4 and TRBJ1-4, with 7 bases aligning to TRBD1. The CDR3 is 14 amino acids. The V segment lost 4 bases and the J segment 5 bases; nucleotides outside the gene matches: 5. Germline V CDR1 and CDR2: SGHNT, YYREEE (reference sequence). The CDR3 DNA follows: TGTGCCAGCAGCCCGGGGACAGAAAATGAAAAACTGTTTTTT. Residues: CASSPGTENEKLFF.

The V call is TRBV6-5, the J call TRBJ2-7; 13 bases map to TRBD2. The germline V gene encodes CDR1 MNHEY and CDR2 SVGAGI. Germline trimming cut 4 bases from V and 5 bases from J; bases unmatched to any gene: 2. The length of the CDR3 is 14 residues. The CDR3 sequence is CASSSGLAGNEQYF. The CDR3 DNA reads TGTGCCAGCAGTTCGGGACTAGCGGGAAACGAGCAGTACTTC.

This clone was seen just once. The chain carries TRBV7-2 and TRBJ2-3; no firm D call. The CDR3 has 16 amino acids. V dropped 2 bases and J dropped 0 bases, with 12 bases sitting between them. The V gene's germline CDR1 is SGHTA and CDR2 FQGNSA. The CDR3 reads CASSLSNPVSTDTQYF. DNA for the CDR3: TGTGCCAGCAGCTTAAGTAACCCAGTCAGCACAGATACGCAGTATTTT.

The chain uses TRBV5-8 and TRBJ2-5; no reliable D call. The germline gives CDR1 SGHTS, CDR2 YDEGEE. The CDR3 contains 13 residues. V lost 2 bases, J lost 5 bases, and 10 bases lay in between. The CDR3 sequence is CASSFSIGETQYF. CDR3 nucleotide sequence: TGTGCCAGCAGCTTTAGTATCGGGGAGACCCAGTACTTC.

The J gene is TRBJ1-2, the V gene TRBV11-3, with 11 bases matching TRBD1. CDR1 is SGHNT and CDR2 is YENEEA in the germline V gene. The CDR3 spans 16 residues. The V gene end was trimmed by 0 bases and the J gene end by 3 bases; junction bases not matched to a gene: 3. The CDR3 DNA reads as TGTGCCAGCAGCTTAGAACGGACAGGGGGCGACTATGGCTACACCTTC. Encoded protein: CASSLERTGGDYGYTF.

The chain combines TRBV19 with TRBJ2-1; D remains ambiguous. Germline-derived CDR1 and CDR2 are LNHDA and SQIVND (reference sequence). V lost 4 bases and J 5 bases, leaving 12 bases between the germline ends. The CDR3 is made up of 14 amino acids. CDR3 residues: CASSTERPNNEQFF. The CDR3 coding sequence is TGTGCCAGTAGTACGGAGAGACCCAACAATGAGCAGTTCTTC.

The chain recombines TRBV11-3 with TRBJ1-2; 9 bases align to TRBD1. V trimming: 1 base; J trimming: 6 bases; junction bases outside the gene matches: 9. Germline V gene sequence: CDR1 SGHNT, CDR2 YENEEA. The CDR3 covers 16 residues. CDR3 in amino acids: CASSLGLTGTGNGYTF. Here the CDR3 DNA reads TGTGCCAGCAGCTTAGGTCTCACCGGGACAGGGAATGGCTACACCTTC.

The chain uses TRBV30 and TRBJ2-5, with D possibly TRBD1 on 5 matching bases. The V and J ends lost 8 bases and 5 bases respectively, with 24 bases between them. Germline loops: CDR1 GTSNPN, CDR2 SVGIG (reference sequence). There are 15 residues in the CDR3. The CDR3 nucleotides read TGTGCCCAAACTCCGAAGGGGTTACTCGCCGAGACCCAGTACTTC. This gives the protein CAQTPKGLLAETQYF.